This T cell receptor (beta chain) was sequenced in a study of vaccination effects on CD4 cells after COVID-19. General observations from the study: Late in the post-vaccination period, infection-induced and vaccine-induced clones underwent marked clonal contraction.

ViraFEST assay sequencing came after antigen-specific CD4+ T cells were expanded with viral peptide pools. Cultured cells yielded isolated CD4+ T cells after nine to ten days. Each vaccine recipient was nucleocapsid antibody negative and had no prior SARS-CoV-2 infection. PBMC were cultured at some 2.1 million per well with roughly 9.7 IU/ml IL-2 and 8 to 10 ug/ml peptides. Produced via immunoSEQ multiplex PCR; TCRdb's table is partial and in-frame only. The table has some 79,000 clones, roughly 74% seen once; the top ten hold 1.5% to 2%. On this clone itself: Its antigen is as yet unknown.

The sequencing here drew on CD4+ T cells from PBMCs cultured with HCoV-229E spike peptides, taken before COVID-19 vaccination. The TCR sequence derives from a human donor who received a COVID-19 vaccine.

The CDR3 here is CASILGAAGDTQYF. CDR3 DNA: TGTGCCAGCATTCTCGGGGCTGCGGGAGATACGCAGTATTTT. The V gene is TRBV6-5, the J gene TRBJ2-3; D may match TRBD1 or TRBD2 (5 bases each). Germline V lookup: CDR1 MNHEY, CDR2 SVGAGI. The CDR3 totals 14 residues. V was clipped by 7 bases and J by 5 bases, with 16 bases between them.